This TCR beta chain appears in the sequencing data of a study of blood T cell repertoires in COVID-19. Turning to the study itself: The United States, Italy and Spain provided the acute and convalescent COVID-19 samples. Sources were T cells, B-cell-depleted T cells, or PBMCs; the material itself was cDNA or gDNA.

Germline CDR1 SGHRS, CDR2 YFSETQ. Trimming removed 5 bases at V and 0 bases at J, with 14 bases between. This CDR3 is 16 amino acids long. Study processing details: Quantification of nucleated cells was approximated via reference gene primer amplification. TCRdb keeps only in-frame clones here, not all; method: immunoSEQ multiplex PCR. V and J calls and clone size are given by that table; D and trimming were obtained from the DNA. The repertoire includes 110,000 or so clones, approximately 84% of them detected once, and around 3.5% sits in the top ten. The sequencing input was peripheral blood. The clonotype was recovered from a man aged 40-49 years with acute or convalescent COVID-19. The chain is built from TRBV5-1 and TRBJ1-4; no clear D gene. DNA of the CDR3: TGCGCCAGCAGTTCCGGTTCGGTCGCAACTAATGAAAAACTGTTTTTT. Translating it yields CASSSGSVATNEKLFF. The entire variable domain, with the rest obtained from reference TRBV5-1 and TRBJ1-4, is as follows: KAGVTQTPRYLIKTRGQQVTLSCSPISGHRSVSWYQQTPGQGLQFLFEYFSETQRNKGNFPGRFSGRQFSNSRSEMNVSTLELGDSALYLCASSSGSVATNEKLFFGSGTQLSVL.